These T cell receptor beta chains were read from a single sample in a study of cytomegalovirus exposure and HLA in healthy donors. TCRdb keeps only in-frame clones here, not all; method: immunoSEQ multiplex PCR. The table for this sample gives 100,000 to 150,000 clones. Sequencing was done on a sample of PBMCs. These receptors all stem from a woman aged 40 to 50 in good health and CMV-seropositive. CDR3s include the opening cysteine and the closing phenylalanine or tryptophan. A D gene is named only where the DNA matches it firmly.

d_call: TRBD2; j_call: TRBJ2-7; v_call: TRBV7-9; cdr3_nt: TGTGCCAGCAGCTTAGCGCGCGGGAGTAGCGCTTCGTCCTACGAGCAGTACTTC; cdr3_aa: CASSLARGSSASSYEQYF
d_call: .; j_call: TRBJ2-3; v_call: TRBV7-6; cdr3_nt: TGTGCCAGCAGCTTAGATGGCCGGGTCAAGGCAGATACGCAGTATTTT; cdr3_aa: CASSLDGRVKADTQYF
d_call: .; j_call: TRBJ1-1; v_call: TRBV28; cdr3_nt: TGTGCCAGCAGTTGGCGGACAGCGAACACTGAAGCTTTCTTT; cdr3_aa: CASSWRTANTEAFF
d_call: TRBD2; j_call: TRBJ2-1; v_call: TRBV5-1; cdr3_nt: TGCGCCAGCAGCTGGGGACTAGCGGACCCAAGCTCCTACAATGAGCAGTTCTTC; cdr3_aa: CASSWGLADPSSYNEQFF
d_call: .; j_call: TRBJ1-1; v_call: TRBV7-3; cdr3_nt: TGTGCCAGCAGCTTAAATGAATGGAGGGGACGGGCTATCACTGAAGCTTTCTTT; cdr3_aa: CASSLNEWRGRAITEAFF
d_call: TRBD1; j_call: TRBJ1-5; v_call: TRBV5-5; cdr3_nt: TGTGCCAGCAGCTTGAGGGGACAGGGGCCGAATCAGCCCCAGCATTTT; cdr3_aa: CASSLRGQGPNQPQHF
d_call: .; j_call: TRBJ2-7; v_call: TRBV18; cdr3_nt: TGTGCCAGCTCACCACACAGGGTGTGGGAGCAGTACTTC; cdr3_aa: CASSPHRVWEQYF
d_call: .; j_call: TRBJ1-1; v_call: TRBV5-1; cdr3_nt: TGCGCCAGTCACACAGGGACCGTGGACACTGAAGCTTTCTTT; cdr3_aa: CASHTGTVDTEAFF
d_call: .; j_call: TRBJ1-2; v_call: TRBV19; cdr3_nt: TGTGCCACCATCTCTGACAGCTACACCTTC; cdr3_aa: CATISDSYTF
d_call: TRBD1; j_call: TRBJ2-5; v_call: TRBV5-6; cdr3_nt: TGTGCCAGCAGCCTCGGGACAGAAGAGACCCAGTACTTC; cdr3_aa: CASSLGTEETQYF
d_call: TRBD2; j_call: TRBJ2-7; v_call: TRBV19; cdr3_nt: TGTGCCAGTAGTATGACTAGCGGGAGTCTAGACGAGCAGTACTTC; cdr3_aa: CASSMTSGSLDEQYF
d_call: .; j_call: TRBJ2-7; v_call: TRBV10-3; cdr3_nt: TGTGCCATCCGATTAGCGGCCCCCGGGGGTGGGTACTTC; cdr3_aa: CAIRLAAPGGGYF
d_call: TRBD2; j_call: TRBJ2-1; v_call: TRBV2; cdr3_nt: TGTGCCAGCAGTGGGACTAGCGGGAATGAGCAGTTCTTC; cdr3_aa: CASSGTSGNEQFF
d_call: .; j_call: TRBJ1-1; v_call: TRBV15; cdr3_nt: TGTGCCACAAAACAGGAAATTGGCACTGAAGCTTTCTTT; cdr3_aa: CATKQEIGTEAFF
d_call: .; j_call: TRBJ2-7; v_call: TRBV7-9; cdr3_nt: TGTGCCACCCACCTCCTTGGACTCTACGAGCAGTACTTC; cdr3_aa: CATHLLGLYEQYF
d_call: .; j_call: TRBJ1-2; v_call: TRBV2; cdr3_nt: TGTGCCAGCAGCGACAGAGTCATTAACTATGGCTACACCTTC; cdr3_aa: CASSDRVINYGYTF
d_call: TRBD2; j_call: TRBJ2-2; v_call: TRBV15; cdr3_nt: TGTGCCACCAGCAAGCGGGGGGGTGGCGGGGAGCTGTTTTTT; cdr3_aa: CATSKRGGGGELFF
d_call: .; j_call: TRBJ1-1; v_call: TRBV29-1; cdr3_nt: TGCAGCGTTACCGTGGGGGCAGAAACTGAAGCTTTCTTT; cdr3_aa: CSVTVGAETEAFF
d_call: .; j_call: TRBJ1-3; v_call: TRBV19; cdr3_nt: TGTGCCAGTAGTGGGGGACATTACTCTGGAAACACCATATATTTT; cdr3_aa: CASSGGHYSGNTIYF
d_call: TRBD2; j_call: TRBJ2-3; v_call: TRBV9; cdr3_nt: TGTGCCAGCAGCCCGAGCGGGAGAAGCACAGATACGCAGTATTTT; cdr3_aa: CASSPSGRSTDTQYF
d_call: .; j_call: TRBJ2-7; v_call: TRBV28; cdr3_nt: TGTGCCAGCAGCCAACCCCCGGGCGGGTCCTCCTACGAGCAGTACTTC; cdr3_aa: CASSQPPGGSSYEQYF
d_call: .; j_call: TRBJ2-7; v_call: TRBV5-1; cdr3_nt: TGCGCCAGCAGCTTGGCCGTCTCCTACGAGCAGTACTTC; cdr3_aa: CASSLAVSYEQYF
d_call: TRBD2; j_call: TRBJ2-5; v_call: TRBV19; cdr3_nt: TGTGCCAGTAGTCCGGGACTAGCGGGAGGGATGGCAGAGACCCAGTACTTC; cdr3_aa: CASSPGLAGGMAETQYF
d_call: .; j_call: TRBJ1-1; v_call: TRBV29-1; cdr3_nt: TGCAGCGTCGATCCAGGAGGTGTTGGCACTGAAGCTTTCTTT; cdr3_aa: CSVDPGGVGTEAFF
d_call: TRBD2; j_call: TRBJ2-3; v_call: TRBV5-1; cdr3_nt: TGCGCCAGCAGCTTGACACTAGCGGGAGGGCCAGATACGCAGTATTTT; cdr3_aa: CASSLTLAGGPDTQYF
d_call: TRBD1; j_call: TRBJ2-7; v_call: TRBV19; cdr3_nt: TGTGCCAGTACTGGTGTCGGACAGGGGGCGCGCGAGCAGTACTTC; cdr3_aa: CASTGVGQGAREQYF
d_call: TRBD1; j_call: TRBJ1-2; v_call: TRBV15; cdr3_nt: TGTGCCACCAGCAGACAAACGACAGGGAACTATGGCTACACCTTC; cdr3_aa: CATSRQTTGNYGYTF
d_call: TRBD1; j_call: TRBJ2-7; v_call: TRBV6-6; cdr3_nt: TGTGCCAGCAGTTACCCACCGGGACAGGGAGGCTACGAGCAGTACTTC; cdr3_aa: CASSYPPGQGGYEQYF
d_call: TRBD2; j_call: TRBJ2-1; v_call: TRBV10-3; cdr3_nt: TGTGCCATCAGTGCCAGAGGACTAGCTAGGGCCTACAATGAGCAGTTCTTC; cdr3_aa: CAISARGLARAYNEQFF
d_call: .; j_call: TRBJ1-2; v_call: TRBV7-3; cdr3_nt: TGTGCCAGCAGACCAGGGGAGGGCTATGGCTACACCTTC; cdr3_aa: CASRPGEGYGYTF
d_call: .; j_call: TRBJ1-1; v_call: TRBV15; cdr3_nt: TGTGCCACCAGCCCGAGGTTAGGGGTGAACACTGAAGCTTTCTTT; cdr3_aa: CATSPRLGVNTEAFF
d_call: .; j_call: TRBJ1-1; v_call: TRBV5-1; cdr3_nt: TGCGCCAGCAGCCCTTGGGGACTCGAGGGGACTGAAGCTTTCTTT; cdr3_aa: CASSPWGLEGTEAFF
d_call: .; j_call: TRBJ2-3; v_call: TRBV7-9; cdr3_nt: TGTGCCAGCAGCTTGGGCGAATCTAGCACAGATACGCAGTATTTT; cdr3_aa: CASSLGESSTDTQYF
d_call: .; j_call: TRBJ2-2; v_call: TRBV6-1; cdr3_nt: TGTGCCGGAGGGACCGGGGAGCTGTTTTTT; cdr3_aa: CAGGTGELFF
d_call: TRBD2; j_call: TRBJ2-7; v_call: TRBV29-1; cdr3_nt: TGCAGCGTTGAAGCTCCGCTAGCGGGAAGGCAGTACTTC; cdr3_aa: CSVEAPLAGRQYF
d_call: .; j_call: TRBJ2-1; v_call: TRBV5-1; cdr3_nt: TGCGCCAGCAGCTTGGAGGTGCGGTACAATGAGCAGTTCTTC; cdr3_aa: CASSLEVRYNEQFF
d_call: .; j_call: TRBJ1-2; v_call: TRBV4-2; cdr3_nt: TGTGCCAGCAGCCAAGATGTGAAGGGAGGAGCTAACTATGGCTACACCTTC; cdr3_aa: CASSQDVKGGANYGYTF
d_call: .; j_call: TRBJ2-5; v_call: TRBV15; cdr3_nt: TGTGCCACCAGCTACGCTGGGGGCGTACAAAAAGAGACCCAGTACTTC; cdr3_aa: CATSYAGGVQKETQYF
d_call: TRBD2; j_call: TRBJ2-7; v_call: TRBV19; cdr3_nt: TGTGCCAGTAGTATAGGAACTAGCGGGAGTCAGAAGTACTTC; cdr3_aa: CASSIGTSGSQKYF
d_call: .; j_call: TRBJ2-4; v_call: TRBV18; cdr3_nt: TGTGCCAGCTCACCCCCAGCAGGATCAAACATTCAGTACTTC; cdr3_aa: CASSPPAGSNIQYF
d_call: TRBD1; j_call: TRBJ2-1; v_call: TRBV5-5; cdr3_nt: TGTGCCAGCAGCGACCGGGACAGGGGGCTGAATGAGCAGTTCTTC; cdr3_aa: CASSDRDRGLNEQFF
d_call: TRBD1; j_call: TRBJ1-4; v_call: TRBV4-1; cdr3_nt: TGCGCCAGCAGCGGGACAGAGGCAACTAATGAAAAACTGTTTTTT; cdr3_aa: CASSGTEATNEKLFF
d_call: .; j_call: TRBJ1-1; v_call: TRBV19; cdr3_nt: TGTGCCAGTAGAACCGGGACACCGAACACTGAAGCTTTCTTT; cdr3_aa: CASRTGTPNTEAFF
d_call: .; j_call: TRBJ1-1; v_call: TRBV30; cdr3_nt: TGTGCCTGGAACCACCCGGAGGGGTTCGGCACCACTGAAGCTTTCTTT; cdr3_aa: CAWNHPEGFGTTEAFF
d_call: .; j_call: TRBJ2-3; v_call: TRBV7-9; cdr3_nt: TGTGCCAGCAGCTCCACAGATACTCAGTATTTT; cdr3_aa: CASSSTDTQYF
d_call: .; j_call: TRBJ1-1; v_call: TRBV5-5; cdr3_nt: TGTGCCAGCAGCTGGAGGGGATCTTTCTTGGGGACCACTGAAGCTTTCTTT; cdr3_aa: CASSWRGSFLGTTEAFF
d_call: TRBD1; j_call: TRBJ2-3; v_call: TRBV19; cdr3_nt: TGTGCCAGTAGTATCCGACAGGGCCGAGATACGCAGTATTTT; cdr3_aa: CASSIRQGRDTQYF
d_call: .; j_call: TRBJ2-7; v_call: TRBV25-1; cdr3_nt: TGTGCCAGCAGAATTAGCGGCACCTACGAGCAGTACTTC; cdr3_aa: CASRISGTYEQYF
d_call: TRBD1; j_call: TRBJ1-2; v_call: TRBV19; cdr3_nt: TGTGCCAGTAGTATCCGGACAGGGACCTATGGCTACACCTTC; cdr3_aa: CASSIRTGTYGYTF
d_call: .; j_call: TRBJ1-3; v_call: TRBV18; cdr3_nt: TGTGCCAGCTCACTAAAAGACAGCTCTGGAAACACCATATATTTT; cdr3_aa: CASSLKDSSGNTIYF
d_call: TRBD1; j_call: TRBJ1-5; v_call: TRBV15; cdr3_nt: TGTGCCACCAGCAGAGATGACAGGGGCTGGAATCAGCCCCAGCATTTT; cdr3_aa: CATSRDDRGWNQPQHF
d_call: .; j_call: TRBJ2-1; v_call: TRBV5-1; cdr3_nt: TGCGCCAGCAGCTTGTTGGGGAGCAATGAGCAGTTCTTC; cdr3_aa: CASSLLGSNEQFF
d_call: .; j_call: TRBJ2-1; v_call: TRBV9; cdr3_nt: TGTGCCAGCAGCCCCCCAGGACAAGAATACAATGAGCAGTTCTTC; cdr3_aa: CASSPPGQEYNEQFF
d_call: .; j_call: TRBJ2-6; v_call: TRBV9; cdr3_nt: TGTGCCAGCAGCCCTGTTCCGGGAATTACTGGGGCCAACGTCCTGACTTTC; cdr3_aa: CASSPVPGITGANVLTF
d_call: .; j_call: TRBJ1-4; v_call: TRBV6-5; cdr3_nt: TGTGCCAGCAGCCTCACAGGGACTGAAAAACTGTTTTTT; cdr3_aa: CASSLTGTEKLFF
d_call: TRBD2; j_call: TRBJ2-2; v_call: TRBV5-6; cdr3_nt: TGTGCCAGCAGCAAACTAGCGGGGGGCACCGGGGAGCTGTTTTTT; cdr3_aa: CASSKLAGGTGELFF
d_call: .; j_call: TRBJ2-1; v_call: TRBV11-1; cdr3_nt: TGTGCCAGCAGCTTACCTGAGCTCAATGAGCAGTTCTTC; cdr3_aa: CASSLPELNEQFF
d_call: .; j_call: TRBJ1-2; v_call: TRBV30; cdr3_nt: TGTGCCTGGAGTGCCAGGGACTATGGCTACACCTTC; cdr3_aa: CAWSARDYGYTF
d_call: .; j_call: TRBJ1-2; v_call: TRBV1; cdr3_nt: TGCACCAGCAGCCCCGGGGGTAGCTATGGCTACACCTTC; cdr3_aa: CTSSPGGSYGYTF
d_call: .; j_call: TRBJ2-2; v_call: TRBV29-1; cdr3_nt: TGCAGCGTTGTTGGGAGACCGAACACCGGGGAGCTGTTTTTT; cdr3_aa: CSVVGRPNTGELFF